The sequence of this TCR beta chain was determined in a study of cytomegalovirus exposure and HLA in healthy donors. The CDR3 runs to 15 residues. Germline lookup yields CDR1 SGDLS and CDR2 YYNGEE. Between the trimmed V and J ends, which lost 3 bases and 1 base, there was a span of 12 bases. PCR used 60 Vbeta primers and 13 Jbeta primers. Sequenced by immunoSEQ multiplex PCR; TCRdb stores in-frame clones only, minus some. The sample has approximately 150,000 clones; the top ten hold around 1.6%. V and J are TRBV9 and TRBJ2-3, with D possibly being TRBD1 (6 bases). This TCR derives from a woman aged 45-65 years in good health and CMV-seronegative. What was sequenced was PBMCs. The CDR3: CASSAPGDGTDTQYF. CDR3 nucleotide sequence: TGTGCCAGCAGCGCTCCAGGGGACGGCACAGATACGCAGTATTTT.